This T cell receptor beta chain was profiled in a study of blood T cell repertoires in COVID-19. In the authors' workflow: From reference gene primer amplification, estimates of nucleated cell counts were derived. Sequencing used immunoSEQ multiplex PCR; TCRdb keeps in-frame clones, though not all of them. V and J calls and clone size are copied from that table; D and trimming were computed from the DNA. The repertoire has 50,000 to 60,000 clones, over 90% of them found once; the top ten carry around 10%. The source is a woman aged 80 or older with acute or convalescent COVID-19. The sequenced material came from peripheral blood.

CDR3 sequence (DNA): TGTGCCAGCAGCTTTTGGGACAGGGCCTACGAGCAGTACTTC. Translated: CASSFWDRAYEQYF. The J gene is TRBJ2-7, the V gene TRBV5-6; 9 positions agree with TRBD1. CDR3 length equals 14 residues. Germline loops: CDR1 SGHDT, CDR2 YYEEEE. The V gene end was trimmed by 2 bases and the J gene end by 2 bases; junction bases not matched to a gene: 2.